This is a list of T cell receptor beta chains from one sample in a study of technical replicates of blood from a few donors. TCRdb's copy holds only in-frame clones and misses some; the assay was immunoSEQ multiplex PCR. This sample has under 85,000 clones; roughly 91% occur once, and the top ten carry 0.39%. Sequenced input: T cells isolated from PBMCs. The receptors originated from a human donor in good health. Both conserved end residues are part of each CDR3. The D gene is left open where the match is weak. For some rows the clone size is stated as once, few or many, or as a class when expanded; others skip it.

CASSLATYEQYF,TGTGCCAGCAGCCTGGCAACCTACGAGCAGTACTTC,-,TRBV7-8,-,TRBJ2-7
CSVDGWREPLPEQFF,TGCAGCGTTGACGGCTGGCGGGAGCCCCTCCCTGAGCAGTTCTTC,-,TRBV29-1,TRBD2,TRBJ2-1
CASSRGQGSYEQYF,TGCGCCAGCAGTCGGGGACAGGGCTCCTACGAGCAGTACTTC,-,TRBV4-1,TRBD1,TRBJ2-7
CASSGDFSGITDTQYF,TGTGCCAGCAGTGGCGATTTTAGCGGGATCACAGATACGCAGTATTTT,-,TRBV2,TRBD2,TRBJ2-3
CASRRLAGGGQETQYF,TGCGCCAGCAGGCGACTAGCGGGAGGGGGCCAAGAGACCCAGTACTTC,-,TRBV4-3,TRBD2,TRBJ2-5
CASSVGGGGYEQYF,TGTGCCAGCAGCGTAGGGGGAGGGGGCTACGAGCAGTACTTC,-,TRBV9,-,TRBJ2-7
CASSLVLAGGPLREQYF,TGTGCCAGCAGCTTAGTTTTGGCGGGAGGGCCTTTACGGGAGCAGTACTTC,-,TRBV11-2,TRBD2,TRBJ2-7
CASITTPGRDTEAFF,TGTGCCAGCATCACCACCCCGGGCAGGGACACTGAAGCTTTCTTT,-,TRBV28,-,TRBJ1-1
CASSLFRGGDEQYF,TGTGCCAGCAGTTTATTTCGGGGGGGCGACGAGCAGTACTTC,-,TRBV27,TRBD2,TRBJ2-7
CASSFASSADTQYF,TGTGCCAGTAGCTTCGCTAGCTCAGCAGATACGCAGTATTTT,-,TRBV19,-,TRBJ2-3
CASSADRNYGYTF,TGTGCCAGCTCTGCGGACAGAAACTATGGCTACACCTTC,-,TRBV19,-,TRBJ1-2
CAWSVLSAANSPLHF,TGTGCCTGGAGTGTACTGTCAGCGGCTAATTCACCCCTCCACTTT,-,TRBV30,-,TRBJ1-6
CASSSQGAATKNIQYF,TGCGCCAGCAGCTCACAGGGGGCCGCGACCAAAAACATTCAGTACTTC,-,TRBV5-1,TRBD1,TRBJ2-4
CASSYLGDFTEAFF,TGTGCCAGCAGTTATTTGGGAGATTTCACTGAAGCTTTCTTT,-,TRBV6-6,-,TRBJ1-1
CASSVGGVAGELFF,TGTGCCAGCAGCGTAGGGGGTGTCGCCGGGGAGCTGTTTTTT,-,TRBV28,-,TRBJ2-2
CASSLASGSDEQFF,TGTGCCAGCAGCTTAGCTAGCGGGAGTGATGAGCAGTTCTTC,-,TRBV11-3,TRBD2,TRBJ2-1
CASSFRWSPDRGGYTF,TGTGCCAGCAGTTTCCGGTGGTCCCCGGACAGGGGTGGCTACACCTTC,-,TRBV27,TRBD1,TRBJ1-2
CASSSGGLSSYEQYF,TGTGCCAGCAGTTCGGGGGGGCTAAGCTCCTACGAGCAGTACTTC,-,TRBV6-5,TRBD2,TRBJ2-7
CASSLYPIAPNEQFF,TGTGCCAGCAGCTTATACCCTATAGCGCCCAATGAGCAGTTCTTC,-,TRBV7-3,-,TRBJ2-1
CASGAGVSYEQYF,TGCGCCAGCGGGGCGGGAGTATCCTACGAGCAGTACTTC,-,TRBV5-1,TRBD2,TRBJ2-7
CASSAEPGQPNYGYTF,TGTGCCAGCAGTGCCGAACCGGGACAACCTAACTATGGCTACACCTTC,-,TRBV25-1,-,TRBJ1-2
CASSPRGATNEKLFF,TGTGCCAGTAGTCCCAGGGGGGCGACTAATGAAAAACTGTTTTTT,-,TRBV19,TRBD1,TRBJ1-4
CASSMPGGGYTF,TGTGCCAGCAGCATGCCAGGGGGTGGCTACACCTTC,-,TRBV7-2,TRBD1,TRBJ1-2
CASSQEWNLGDEQFF,TGCGCCAGCAGCCAAGAATGGAATTTGGGCGATGAGCAGTTCTTC,-,TRBV4-3,-,TRBJ2-1
CASSTRGRGNYGYTF,TGTGCCAGTAGTACCCGAGGAAGGGGCAACTATGGCTACACCTTC,-,TRBV19,-,TRBJ1-2
CASSHSGSYNEQFF,TGTGCCAGCAGCCACTCGGGTTCCTACAATGAGCAGTTCTTC,-,TRBV11-2,-,TRBJ2-1
CASSNPGTSGSSYNEQFF,TGCGCCAGCAGCAACCCCGGGACTAGCGGGAGCTCCTACAATGAGCAGTTCTTC,-,TRBV5-1,TRBD2,TRBJ2-1
CAISGRSPRGNFYEQYF,TGTGCCATCAGTGGTCGCAGTCCCAGGGGTAACTTCTACGAGCAGTACTTC,-,TRBV10-3,-,TRBJ2-7
CSVVEEGNTIYF,TGCAGCGTTGTCGAGGAGGGAAACACCATATATTTT,-,TRBV29-1,-,TRBJ1-3
CASSDTGTSGGTDTQYF,TGCGCCAGCAGCGACACCGGGACTAGCGGGGGCACAGATACGCAGTATTTT,-,TRBV5-1,TRBD2,TRBJ2-3
CASRPDRGTYNEQFF,TGTGCCAGCAGACCGGACAGGGGGACCTACAATGAGCAGTTCTTC,-,TRBV7-9,TRBD1,TRBJ2-1
CASSRISTAYNEQFF,TGTGCCAGCAGCCGAATTTCGACAGCATACAATGAGCAGTTCTTC,-,TRBV7-3,-,TRBJ2-1
CVITRGLANEQFF,TGTGTCATCACCCGGGGACTAGCCAATGAGCAGTTCTTC,-,TRBV10-3,TRBD2,TRBJ2-1
CASQRQGTDTQYF,TGTGCCAGCCAACGACAGGGCACAGATACGCAGTATTTT,-,TRBV19,-,TRBJ2-3
CASSLGSGYEQFF,TGTGCCAGCAGCTTGGGATCGGGGTATGAGCAGTTCTTC,-,TRBV5-4,-,TRBJ2-1
CASKNTVPPYEQYF,TGTGCCAGCAAGAACACAGTCCCCCCCTACGAGCAGTACTTC,-,TRBV6-1,-,TRBJ2-7
CASSLGQGPNEQFF,TGTGCCAGCAGCTTAGGGCAGGGGCCGAATGAGCAGTTCTTC,-,TRBV11-2,-,TRBJ2-1
CSVEGQNVYGYTF,TGCAGCGTTGAAGGGCAGAATGTCTATGGCTACACCTTC,-,TRBV29-1,-,TRBJ1-2
CASRGGVMYDEQFF,TGTGCCAGCAGAGGGGGAGTTATGTACGATGAGCAGTTCTTC,-,TRBV6-1,-,TRBJ2-1
CASSGATYEQYF,TGTGCCAGCAGCGGGGCGACCTACGAGCAGTACTTC,once,TRBV9,-,TRBJ2-7
CASNQGGQGVEQYF,TGTGCCAGCAACCAAGGGGGACAGGGGGTGGAGCAGTACTTC,-,TRBV14,TRBD1,TRBJ2-7
CASGLDIGAFF,TGTGCTAGTGGCTTGGACATTGGCGCTTTCTTT,-,TRBV12-5,-,TRBJ1-1
CASSHPTGAGELFF,TGCGCCAGCAGCCATCCCACAGGAGCCGGGGAGCTGTTTTTT,-,TRBV4-1,-,TRBJ2-2
CASSPQFQETQYF,TGTGCCAGCAGCCCCCAATTCCAAGAGACCCAGTACTTC,-,TRBV7-3,-,TRBJ2-5
CASSEGLAGSVKQYF,TGTGCCAGCAGCGAGGGACTAGCGGGGTCCGTGAAGCAGTACTTC,-,TRBV7-2,TRBD2,TRBJ2-7
CASSAEGHTKNIQYF,TGTGCCAGCAGCGCCGAGGGACATACGAAAAACATTCAGTACTTC,once,TRBV13,-,TRBJ2-4
CASRTFPGNNQPQHF,TGTGCCAGCAGAACCTTCCCAGGGAACAATCAGCCCCAGCATTTT,-,TRBV6-1,-,TRBJ1-5
CASSGTGTGNSGNTIYF,TGTGCCAGCAGCGGAACCGGGACAGGGAACTCTGGAAACACCATATATTTT,few,TRBV9,TRBD1,TRBJ1-3